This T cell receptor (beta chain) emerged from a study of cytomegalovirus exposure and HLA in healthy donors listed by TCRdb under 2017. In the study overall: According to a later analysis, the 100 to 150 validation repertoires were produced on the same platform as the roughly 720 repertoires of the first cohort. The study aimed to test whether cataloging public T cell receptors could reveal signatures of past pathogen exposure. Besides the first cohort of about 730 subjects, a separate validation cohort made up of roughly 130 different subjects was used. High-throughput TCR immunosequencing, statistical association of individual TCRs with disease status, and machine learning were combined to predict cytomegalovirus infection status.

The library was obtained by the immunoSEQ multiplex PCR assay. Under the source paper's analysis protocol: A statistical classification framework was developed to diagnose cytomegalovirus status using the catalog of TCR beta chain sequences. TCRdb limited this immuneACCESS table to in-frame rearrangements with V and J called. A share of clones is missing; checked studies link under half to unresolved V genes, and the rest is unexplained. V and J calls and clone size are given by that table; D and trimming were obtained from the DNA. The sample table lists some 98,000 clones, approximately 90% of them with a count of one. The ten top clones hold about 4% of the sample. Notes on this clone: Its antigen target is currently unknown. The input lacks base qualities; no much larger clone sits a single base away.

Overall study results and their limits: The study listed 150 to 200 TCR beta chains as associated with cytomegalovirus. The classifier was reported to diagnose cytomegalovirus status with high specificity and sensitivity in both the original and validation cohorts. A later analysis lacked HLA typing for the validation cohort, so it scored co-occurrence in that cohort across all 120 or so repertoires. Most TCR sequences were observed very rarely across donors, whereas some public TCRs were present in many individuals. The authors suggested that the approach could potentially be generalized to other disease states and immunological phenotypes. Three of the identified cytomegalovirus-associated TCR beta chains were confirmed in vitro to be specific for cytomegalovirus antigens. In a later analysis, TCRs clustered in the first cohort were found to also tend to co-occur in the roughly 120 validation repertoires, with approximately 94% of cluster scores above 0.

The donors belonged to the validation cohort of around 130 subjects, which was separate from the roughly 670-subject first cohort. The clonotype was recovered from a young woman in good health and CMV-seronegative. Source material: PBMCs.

In nucleotides, the sequence is TGCGCCAGCAGCTTGAACGGGGGTTTGGCAGATACGCAGTATTTT. Translation gives CASSLNGGLADTQYF. The chain joins TRBV5-1 to TRBJ2-3; TRBD2 might be the D gene, on 6 matching bases. CDR1 and CDR2 were assigned from the germline V gene as SGHRS and YFSETQ. V lost 1 base and J lost 4 bases; the stretch between them is 13 bases long. Including cysteine and phenylalanine, the CDR3 has 15 amino acids. Left in the record is the CDR3 DNA by itself, 45 bases read in frame from the first base.